These 2 T cell receptor beta chains came from one sample sequenced in a study of identifying expanded T cells in peripheral blood. This table comes from immunoSEQ multiplex PCR, and its TCRdb copy is limited to in-frame clones, with some not included. The profile covers some 54,000 clones, with 82% appearing a single time and 14% taken by the ten largest. Specimen: blood. The source of these receptors is a person between 18 and 75 years old in good health.

This clone is a singleton in its sample. The chain joins TRBV18 to TRBJ1-3, with D perhaps matching TRBD1 (6 bases). This CDR3 spans 16 amino acids. Germline V gene sequence: CDR1 KGHSH, CDR2 LQKENI. V shed 2 bases and J shed 3 bases, with 14 bases lying between them. Here the CDR3 DNA reads TGTGCCAGCTCACCATTGCACAGGGTGGATGGAAACACCATATATTTT. Translated: CASSPLHRVDGNTIYF.

The chain carries TRBV27 and TRBJ2-2, with 9 bases lining up with TRBD1. The CDR3 is made up of 14 amino acids. The germline CDR1 and CDR2 sequences are MNHEY and SMNVEV (reference sequence). The V gene end was trimmed by 6 bases and the J gene end by 5 bases; junction bases not matched to a gene: 4. The CDR3 nucleotides are TGTGCCAGCAGACAGGGGGCCGTGACCGGGGAGCTGTTTTTT. This encodes CASRQGAVTGELFF.